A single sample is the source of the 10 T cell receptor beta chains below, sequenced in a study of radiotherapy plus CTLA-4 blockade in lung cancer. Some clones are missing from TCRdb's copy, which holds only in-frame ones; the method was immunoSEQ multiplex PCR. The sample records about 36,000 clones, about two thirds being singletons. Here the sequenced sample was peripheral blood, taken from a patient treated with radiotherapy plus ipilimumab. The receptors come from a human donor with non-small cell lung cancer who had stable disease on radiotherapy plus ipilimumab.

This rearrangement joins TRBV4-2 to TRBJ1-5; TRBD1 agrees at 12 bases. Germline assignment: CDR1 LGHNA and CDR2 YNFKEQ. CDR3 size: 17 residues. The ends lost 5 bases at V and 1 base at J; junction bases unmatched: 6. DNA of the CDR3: TGTGCCAGCAGCGCGGGACAGGGGGCGAGGAGCAATCAGCCCCAGCATTTT. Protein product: CASSAGQGARSNQPQHF.

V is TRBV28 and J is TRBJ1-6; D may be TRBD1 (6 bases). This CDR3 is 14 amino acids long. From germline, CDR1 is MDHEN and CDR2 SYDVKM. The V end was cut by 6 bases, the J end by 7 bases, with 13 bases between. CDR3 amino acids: CASRLTGLNSPLHF. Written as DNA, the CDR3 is TGTGCCAGCAGGCTTACAGGGCTAAATTCACCCCTCCACTTT.

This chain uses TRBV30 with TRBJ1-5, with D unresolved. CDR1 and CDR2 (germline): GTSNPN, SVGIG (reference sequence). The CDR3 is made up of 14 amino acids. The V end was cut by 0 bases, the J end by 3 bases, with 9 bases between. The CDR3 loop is CAWSVPRLNQPQHF. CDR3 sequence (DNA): TGTGCCTGGAGTGTCCCCAGGCTCAATCAGCCCCAGCATTTT.

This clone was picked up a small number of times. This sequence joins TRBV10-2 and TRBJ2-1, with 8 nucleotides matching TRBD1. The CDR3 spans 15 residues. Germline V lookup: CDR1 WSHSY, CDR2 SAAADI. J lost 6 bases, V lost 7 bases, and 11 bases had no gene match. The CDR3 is CASKFGQGGGNEQFF. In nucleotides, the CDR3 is TGCGCCAGCAAATTTGGACAGGGCGGCGGCAATGAGCAGTTCTTC.

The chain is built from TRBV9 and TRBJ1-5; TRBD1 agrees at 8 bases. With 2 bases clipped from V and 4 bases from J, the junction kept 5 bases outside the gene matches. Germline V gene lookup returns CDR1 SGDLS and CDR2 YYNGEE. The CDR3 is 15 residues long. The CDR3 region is CASSVGTGLNQPQHF. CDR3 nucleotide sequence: TGTGCCAGCAGCGTTGGGACAGGTTTAAATCAGCCCCAGCATTTT.

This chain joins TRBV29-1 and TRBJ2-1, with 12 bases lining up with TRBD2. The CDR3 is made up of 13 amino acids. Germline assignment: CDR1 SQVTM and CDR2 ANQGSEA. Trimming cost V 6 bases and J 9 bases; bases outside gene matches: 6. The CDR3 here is CSVSSGGAGEQFF. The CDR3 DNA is TGCAGCGTCTCTAGCGGGGGGGCAGGTGAGCAGTTCTTC.

The CDR3, as DNA: TGTGCCAGCAGCGTAGAGCCGGACAGGGCTACAGCTAACTATGGCTACACCTTC. Its translation is CASSVEPDRATANYGYTF. This chain uses TRBV9 with TRBJ1-2; 8 bases map to TRBD1. The CDR3 spans 18 residues. Germline trimming cut 0 bases from V and 0 bases from J; bases unmatched to any gene: 10. Germline V gives CDR1 SGDLS, CDR2 YYNGEE.

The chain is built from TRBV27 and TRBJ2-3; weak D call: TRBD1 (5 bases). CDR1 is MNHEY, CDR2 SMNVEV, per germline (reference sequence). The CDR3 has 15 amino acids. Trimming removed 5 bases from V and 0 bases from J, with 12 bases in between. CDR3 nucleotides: TGTGCCAGCAGTACAAGGGGCCCCAGCACAGATACGCAGTATTTT. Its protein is CASSTRGPSTDTQYF.

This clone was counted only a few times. This CDR3 reads CASSWDSEAFF. CDR3 nucleotide sequence: TGTGCCAGCAGTTGGGACAGCGAAGCTTTCTTT. The chain carries TRBV2 and TRBJ1-1; TRBD1 aligns across 7 bases. CDR1 is SNHLY and CDR2 is FYNNEI in the germline V gene. The CDR3 is 11 residues long. Trimming took 5 bases from V and 8 from J; bases not matched to a gene: 2.

DNA of the CDR3: TGTGCCTGGGGGACAGGGGTCTACGAGCAGTACTTC. It yields the protein CAWGTGVYEQYF. The gene calls are TRBV30 and TRBJ2-7; 10 nucleotides match TRBD1. J was trimmed by 3 bases and V by 5 bases; bases with no gene match: 1. The length of the CDR3 is 12 residues. Germline-derived CDR1 and CDR2 are GTSNPN and SVGIG (reference sequence).